The 9 T cell receptor beta chains in this list originate from one sample, sequenced in a study of T cells in Graves' hyperthyroidism and ophthalmopathy. Using RNA transcripts as the source, TCR beta CDR3 regions were amplified. The HTBI primer set drove a first-round RT-PCR of the TCR CDR3. TCRdb used MiXCR to reprocess the multiplex PCR reads, holding one entry per CDR3 protein. This table has more than 350,000 distinct CDR3 sequences, about 16% appearing once. Sequenced sample: blood. The receptors shown here come from a woman younger than 45 with Graves' hyperthyroidism.

This clonotype has only one observation. Just one base apart from a much larger clone, this may be a read error. The chain links TRBV7-3 to TRBJ2-3, with D uncertain. This CDR3 contains 15 residues. Germline V gene data show CDR1 as SGHTA and CDR2 as FQGTGA. CDR3 DNA sequence: TGTGCCCGCAGCCCACTTGGGCAGGGCACAGATACGCAGTATTTT. It encodes CARSPLGQGTDTQYF.

This chain uses TRBV5-6 with TRBJ1-3; 8 nucleotides agree with TRBD1. CDR3 size: 14 residues. Germline CDR1 reads SGHDT; CDR2 reads YYEEEE. Trimming at V came to 3 bases and at J to 4 bases, leaving 3 bases not matched to a gene. CDR3 sequence reads: CASSSRGPGNTIYF. The CDR3 nucleotides are TGTGCCAGCAGCTCCAGGGGGCCCGGAAACACCATATATTTT.

J is TRBJ2-7 and V is TRBV6-1, with 7 bases identical to TRBD1. Per the germline V gene, CDR1 is MNHNS and CDR2 is SASEGT. CDR3 length: 16 amino acids. V dropped 6 bases and J dropped 2; count of bases not matched to a gene: 13. CDR3 DNA: TGTGCCAGCAGAAGTGTCCCGGGGACAGCCCCCTACGAGCAGTACTTC. As protein: CASRSVPGTAPYEQYF.

In this sample, this clonotype turned up many times. This chain joins TRBV20-1 and TRBJ1-6; D remains ambiguous. Trimming shortened V by 0 bases and J by 3 bases, and 15 bases separated the two germline ends. Germline-derived CDR1 and CDR2 are DFQATT and SNEGSKA (reference sequence). This CDR3 has 17 residues. The CDR3 spells CSARELLDGHYNSPLHF. CDR3 nucleotide sequence: TGCAGTGCTAGAGAACTTTTGGACGGCCACTATAATTCACCCCTCCACTTT.

This chain connects TRBV4-2 to TRBJ2-7; D is perhaps TRBD1 (6 bases). CDR3 length: 16 amino acids. Trimming pared 4 bases from V and 1 base from J, leaving 17 bases between. CDR1 and CDR2 from the germline V gene are LGHNA and YNFKEQ. The CDR3 is CASSPTHRDPSYEQYF. The CDR3 DNA follows: TGTGCCAGCAGCCCAACCCACAGGGACCCTTCCTACGAGCAGTACTTC.

This clonotype was seen many times. The chain has TRBV28 and TRBJ2-1; no definite D call. The CDR3 spans 12 residues. V lost 5 bases to trimming and J lost 6 bases, with 8 bases between them. In germline, CDR1 is MDHEN, CDR2 SYDVKM. CDR3: CASSPSGNEQFF. CDR3 nucleotides: TGTGCCAGCAGTCCTAGTGGCAATGAGCAGTTCTTC.

This clonotype has a count of ten or more. The chain is built from TRBV10-3 and TRBJ2-5; no clear D gene. This CDR3 has 10 residues. Trimming removed 10 bases at V and 5 bases at J, with 8 bases between. Germline CDR1 ENHRY, CDR2 SYGVKD. The CDR3 DNA reads as TGTGCCAGCCAAGAGGAGACCCAGTACTTC. Protein product: CASQEETQYF.

This clonotype came up a few times. The CDR3 protein is CSLRTSGSNEQYF. The CDR3 region has the DNA TGCAGCCTTCGGACTAGCGGTTCAAACGAGCAGTACTTC. The chain uses TRBV29-1 and TRBJ2-7, with TRBD2 matching 10 bases. The CDR3 is 13 residues long. V lost 8 bases to trimming and J lost 5 bases; unmatched junction nucleotides: 9. Germline V gives CDR1 SQVTM, CDR2 ANQGSEA.

This clonotype was counted many times. The rearrangement uses TRBV20-1 and TRBJ2-1; D is unresolved. V lost 0 bases to trimming and J lost 9 bases, with 15 bases between them. The germline V gene has CDR1 DFQATT and CDR2 SNEGSKA (reference sequence). The CDR3 covers 14 residues. The CDR3 reads CSARDLPHPTEQFF. CDR3 coding DNA: TGCAGTGCTAGAGACCTACCCCACCCAACTGAGCAGTTCTTC.